Below, 12 T cell receptor beta chains from the same sample are listed, as sequenced in a study of cytomegalovirus exposure and HLA in healthy donors (dated by TCRdb to 2016 to 2017). The library came from the immunoSEQ multiplex PCR assay. For the multiplex PCR, a mixture combining 60 forward primers for TCR Vbeta segments and 13 reverse primers for TCR Jbeta segments was used. TCRdb obtained this table from immuneACCESS and retained in-frame rearrangements with V and J assigned. These tables miss some clones; where compared with another copy, unresolved V genes account for less than half of the shortfall, and the remainder is unexplained. The table for this sample records around 140,000 clones. Approximately 1.7% of the sample rests with the top ten. Material for sequencing was PBMCs. The source of these receptors is a man between 18 and 29 years old in good health and CMV-seronegative.

This chain links TRBV4-1 with TRBJ1-1; TRBD1 aligns across 8 bases. V lost 9 bases to trimming and J lost 4 bases; unmatched junction nucleotides: 4. The CDR3 has 12 residues. Germline CDR1 and CDR2: MGHRA and YSYEKL. CDR3 in amino acids: CASQGAGTEAFF. CDR3 DNA sequence: TGCGCCAGTCAGGGGGCGGGCACTGAAGCTTTCTTT.

The genes are TRBV6-6 and TRBJ1-1, with a tentative D call TRBD1 (5 bases). Germline values: CDR1 MNHNY, CDR2 SVGAGI (reference sequence). V lost 7 bases, J lost 6 bases, and 18 bases lay in between. The CDR3 consists of 14 residues. CDR3 residues: CASIDQGRAPEAFF. As DNA, the CDR3 is TGTGCCAGCATCGACCAGGGCAGAGCCCCTGAAGCTTTCTTT.

This rearrangement joins TRBV5-4 to TRBJ2-3, with 7 bases aligning to TRBD1. The V gene's germline CDR1 is SGHNT and CDR2 YYREEE (reference sequence). The CDR3 has 17 residues. V lost 1 base, J lost 1 base, and 9 bases stayed unmatched. The CDR3 protein is CASSLRVRGRGTDTQYF. The CDR3 DNA is TGTGCCAGCAGCTTGAGGGTTAGGGGGCGCGGCACAGATACGCAGTATTTT.

J is TRBJ1-1 and V is TRBV7-9; D may be TRBD1 (5 bases). Germline lookup yields CDR1 SEHNR and CDR2 FQNEAQ (reference sequence). The ends were cut back, 5 bases at V and 5 bases at J, with 9 bases in the middle. The CDR3 is 12 residues long. The CDR3 here is CASSQGVTEAFF. The CDR3, as DNA: TGTGCCAGCAGCCAAGGGGTTACTGAAGCTTTCTTT.

The J gene is TRBJ2-1, the V gene TRBV6-5; TRBD2 matches 10 bases. The germline CDR1 and CDR2 sequences are MNHEY and SVGAGI. The CDR3 has 16 amino acids. After removal of 0 bases from V and 5 bases from J, the junction contained 4 bases not matched to a gene. CDR3 region: CASSYSLAGGNNEQFF. DNA for the CDR3: TGTGCCAGCAGTTACTCCTTAGCGGGGGGAAACAATGAGCAGTTCTTC.

The chain carries TRBV6-5 and TRBJ2-4; possibly TRBD2 for D (7 bases). Looked up from germline, CDR1 is MNHEY and CDR2 is SVGAGI. V was trimmed by 2 bases and J by 0 bases, leaving 8 bases between them. The CDR3 runs to 15 residues. DNA for the CDR3: TGTGCCAGCAGTTACGGGGGGGCAGCCAAAAACATTCAGTACTTC. Translation: CASSYGGAAKNIQYF.

The chain employs TRBV27 and TRBJ2-2; D is possibly TRBD2 (6 bases). V lost 8 bases and J lost 5, with 21 bases in between. The length of the CDR3 is 16 residues. Per the germline V gene, CDR1 is MNHEY and CDR2 is SMNVEV (reference sequence). The CDR3 sequence: CASGPGGSGGTGELFF. As DNA, the CDR3 is TGTGCCAGCGGTCCGGGTGGTAGCGGTGGAACCGGGGAGCTGTTTTTT.

The rearrangement uses TRBV19 and TRBJ1-5; D is possibly TRBD1 (5 bases). Germline V CDR1 and CDR2: LNHDA, SQIVND (reference sequence). V was trimmed by 3 bases and J by 7 bases, leaving 13 bases between them. The CDR3 length is 14 residues. In nucleotides, the CDR3 is TGTGCCAGTAGTATCAGGGCTCTAGACCAGCCCCAGCATTTT. Translation: CASSIRALDQPQHF.

The J gene is TRBJ1-2, the V gene TRBV14; 8 bases are a match to TRBD1. Trimming at V came to 4 bases and at J to 7 bases, leaving 11 bases not matched to a gene. This CDR3 has 15 amino acids. CDR1 is SGHDN and CDR2 is FVKESK in the germline V gene. The CDR3 loop reads CASSRQEGTGGGYTF. The DNA of the CDR3 is TGTGCCAGCAGCCGACAGGAAGGGACAGGTGGTGGCTACACCTTC. The full variable domain, rest sourced from reference TRBV14 and TRBJ1-2, is EAGVTQFPSHSVIEKGQTVTLRCDPISGHDNLYWYRRVMGKEIKFLLHFVKESKQDESGMPNNRFLAERTGGTYSTLKVQPAELEDSGVYFCASSRQEGTGGGYTFGSGTRLTVV.

The V gene is TRBV6-5, the J gene TRBJ1-1; D gene ambiguous. In germline, CDR1 is MNHEY, CDR2 SVGAGI. Trimming cost V 2 bases and J 6 bases, with 19 bases left between them. The CDR3 length is 16 residues. The CDR3 DNA reads as TGTGCCAGCAGTTACCGGCCGGAGCTCAGTCGGGCTGAAGCTTTCTTT. This gives the protein CASSYRPELSRAEAFF.

The J gene is TRBJ2-5, the V gene TRBV10-3, with a tentative D call TRBD1 (5 bases). The CDR3 spans 15 residues. Germline loops: CDR1 ENHRY, CDR2 SYGVKD. V was pared by 3 bases and J by 5 bases, with 16 bases between. Here the CDR3 reads CAISDSQGPQETQYF. CDR3 bases: TGTGCCATCAGTGATTCCCAGGGCCCCCAGGAGACCCAGTACTTC.

This clone counts as medium-sized by frequency. The genes are TRBV5-4 and TRBJ1-1; tentatively, D is TRBD1 (5 bases). The CDR3 is 14 residues long. V was trimmed by 5 bases and J by 3 bases, leaving 14 bases between them. Germline V gene data show CDR1 as SGHNT and CDR2 as YYREEE (reference sequence). CDR3 in DNA: TGTGCCAGCAGTTCCTCATTAGGGGACACTGAAGCTTTCTTT. Translation gives CASSSSLGDTEAFF.